Below are 27 T cell receptor beta chains sequenced from a single sample in a study of identical twins. TCRdb itself ran the 5' RACE reads through MiXCR, one entry per CDR3 protein. The table lists just over 450,000 distinct CDR3 sequences, 14% of them singletons. The same sample was also studied in work on yellow fever vaccine responses in identical twins.

The sequencing sample was made of CD4+ T cells sorted from blood. These receptor sequences come from a woman younger than 35 in good health.

This clonotype was picked up a small number of times. The chain is built from TRBV30 and TRBJ1-1; 7 bases map to TRBD1. The length of the CDR3 is 14 residues. With 2 bases clipped from V and 4 bases from J, the junction kept 7 bases outside the gene matches. Looked up from germline, CDR1 is GTSNPN and CDR2 is SVGIG (reference sequence). CDR3 DNA: TGTGCCTGGAGTAGGAGACAGGGTGGCACTGAAGCTTTCTTT. As protein: CAWSRRQGGTEAFF.

This clonotype was picked up a small number of times. The V call is TRBV19, the J call TRBJ2-7; TRBD1 agrees at 8 bases. The CDR3 is 15 amino acids. Germline CDR1 and CDR2: LNHDA and SQIVND (reference sequence). V lost 5 bases and J lost 0; bases outside the gene matches: 6. The CDR3: CASSPGTGFSYEQYF. As DNA, the CDR3 is TGTGCCAGTAGTCCCGGGACAGGTTTCTCCTACGAGCAGTACTTC.

V usage is TRBV18 and J usage is TRBJ2-7; the match to TRBD1 covers 7 bases. Trimming removed 2 bases from V and 5 bases from J; junction bases left unmatched: 6. Germline CDR1 is KGHSH and CDR2 is LQKENI. This CDR3 is built from 14 residues. The DNA for the CDR3 is TGTGCCAGCTCACCAAGGGGGCTTCTAAACGAGCAGTACTTC. Protein product: CASSPRGLLNEQYF.

This clonotype was seen more than once but under ten times. The rearrangement joins TRBV11-3 to TRBJ2-3; D is perhaps TRBD1 or TRBD2 (5 bases each). The CDR3 spans 14 residues. CDR1 is SGHNT and CDR2 is YENEEA in the germline V gene. Trimming left V 5 bases short and J 4 bases short, with 13 bases between. In nucleotides, the CDR3 is TGTGCCAGCAGCCCGAGGGGAGTGGCAGATACGCAGTATTTT. It is translated as CASSPRGVADTQYF.

The chain couples TRBV3-1 to TRBJ2-3, with TRBD2 identical over 9 bases. Losses at the gene ends were 2 bases for V and 7 bases for J; bases not matched to a gene: 19. CDR3 length equals 19 residues. Looked up from germline, CDR1 is LGHDT and CDR2 is YNNKEL (reference sequence). CDR3 DNA sequence: TGTGCCAGCAGCCAATCGCGAACGGTAGCGGGGGCCCGCGTGAATACGCAGTATTTT. Residues: CASSQSRTVAGARVNTQYF.

The table lists this clonotype with many counts. The gene calls are TRBV18 and TRBJ2-1, with 8 bases fitting TRBD1. CDR3 length: 14 amino acids. Germline lookup yields CDR1 KGHSH and CDR2 LQKENI. The V segment lost 3 bases and the J segment 3 bases; nucleotides outside the gene matches: 1. The CDR3: CASSPDRGYNEQFF. CDR3 DNA: TGTGCCAGCTCACCCGACAGGGGCTACAATGAGCAGTTCTTC.

This clonotype has more than one count but fewer than ten. The chain recombines TRBV10-3 with TRBJ2-7; TRBD2 matches 11 bases. Germline V gene data show CDR1 as ENHRY and CDR2 as SYGVKD. V trimming: 3 bases; J trimming: 6 bases; junction bases outside the gene matches: 10. This CDR3 comprises 16 residues. The DNA of the CDR3 is TGTGCCATCAGTGAACCCTTGACTAGCGGGGTAGGCGAGCAGTACTTC. Residues: CAISEPLTSGVGEQYF.

This clonotype has at least ten counts. The gene calls are TRBV24-1 and TRBJ2-5; D unresolved. The CDR3 consists of 15 residues. Trimming stripped 4 bases from V and 2 bases from J, with 13 bases between. Germline CDR1 and CDR2: KGHDR and SFDVKD. The DNA of the CDR3 is TGTGCCACCAGTGACTATAGGAGAAGACAAGAGACCCAGTACTTC. Translated, it gives CATSDYRRRQETQYF.

The chain recombines TRBV24-1 with TRBJ2-1; tentatively, D is TRBD2 (5 bases). The germline V gene encodes CDR1 KGHDR and CDR2 SFDVKD. The CDR3 is made up of 14 amino acids. V lost 2 bases and J lost 15, with 19 bases in between. The chain's CDR3 is CATSDSKLGHGRFF. CDR3 nucleotides: TGTGCCACCAGTGATTCAAAACTAGGGCACGGGCGGTTCTTC.

This clonotype showed up many times. The CDR3: CASSPRGDTEAFF. The CDR3 DNA reads TGTGCCAGCAGTCCCCGGGGGGACACTGAAGCTTTCTTT. The chain combines TRBV12-3 or TRBV12-4 with TRBJ1-1; perhaps TRBD1 as D (5 bases). Trimming cost V 5 bases and J 3 bases, with 10 bases left between them. The CDR3 runs to 13 residues.

The chain is built from TRBV27 and TRBJ2-7; TRBD2 aligns across 8 bases. The CDR3 loop spans 16 amino acids. Losses at the gene ends were 3 bases for V and 1 base for J; bases not matched to a gene: 8. The germline V gene has CDR1 MNHEY and CDR2 SMNVEV (reference sequence). This CDR3 is CASSFYPREASYEQYF. The CDR3, as DNA: TGTGCCAGCAGTTTCTACCCGCGGGAGGCTTCCTACGAGCAGTACTTC.

This clonotype has just a few counts. The chain has TRBV11-2 and TRBJ1-2, with no clear D. This CDR3 has 15 amino acids. The germline CDR1 and CDR2 sequences are SGHAT and FQNNGV. Trimming removed 0 bases from V and 5 bases from J, with 13 bases in between. CDR3 protein: CASSLDRSRSYGYTF. Written as DNA, the CDR3 is TGTGCCAGCAGCTTAGATCGGTCGCGATCGTATGGCTACACCTTC.

Remarks on this clonotype: The germline gene is not matched at one end of the junction; a read error may be the cause. The chain has TRBV3-1 and TRBJ2-3, with 9 positions matching TRBD1. Germline V gene lookup returns CDR1 LGHDT and CDR2 YNNKEL (reference sequence). The CDR3 consists of 11 residues. Written as DNA, the CDR3 is TGTGCCAGCAGCCTGGGACAGGGAGTGGATTTT. Translation: CASSLGQGVDF.

In this sample, this clonotype turned up a few times. This chain connects TRBV14 to TRBJ2-1, with a weak D call TRBD2 (6 bases). Germline V gene sequence: CDR1 SGHDN, CDR2 FVKESK. The CDR3 runs 13 residues. V lost 3 bases, J lost 7 bases, and 10 bases lay in between. The CDR3 DNA sequence: TGTGCCAGCAGCCACGGGAGTAAAAATGAGCAGTTCTTC. Its protein is CASSHGSKNEQFF.

The chain combines TRBV11-2 with TRBJ2-1, with 7 bases fitting TRBD2. Trimming removed 5 bases from V and 9 bases from J; junction bases left unmatched: 7. The CDR3 spans 13 residues. Germline assignment: CDR1 SGHAT and CDR2 FQNNGV. This chain's CDR3 is CASSVGTISEQFF. CDR3 DNA: TGTGCCAGCAGCGTCGGGACTATTTCTGAGCAGTTCTTC.

This clonotype has only a few counts. The V gene is TRBV12-3 or TRBV12-4, the J gene TRBJ1-6; no clear D gene. Trimming stripped 5 bases from V and 14 bases from J, with 10 bases between. There are 11 residues in the CDR3. The DNA for the CDR3 is TGTGCCAGCAGTAATGGACTATCCCTCCACTTT. Amino acid sequence: CASSNGLSLHF.

The chain links TRBV12-3 or TRBV12-4 to TRBJ2-3; TRBD2 agrees at 12 bases. The V and J ends lost 11 bases and 0 bases, in that order; junction bases with no gene match: 15. The CDR3 runs to 18 residues. The CDR3 is CALSLRRLAGGSTDTQYF. CDR3 sequence (DNA): TGTGCCCTCAGTTTAAGGCGTCTAGCGGGAGGGAGCACAGATACGCAGTATTTT.

V gene TRBV19 combines with J gene TRBJ2-1, with 13 bases identical to TRBD2. Trimming cost V 4 bases and J 8 bases; bases outside gene matches: 5. Germline V gene data show CDR1 as LNHDA and CDR2 as SQIVND (reference sequence). The length of the CDR3 is 15 residues. The CDR3 DNA reads TGTGCCAGTAGTAGACCGGGACTAGCGGGATATGAGCAGTTCTTC. Protein product: CASSRPGLAGYEQFF.

This clonotype was seen a handful of times. V is TRBV7-8 and J is TRBJ2-3; TRBD1 might be the D (6 bases). V gave up 2 bases and J gave up 1 base, with 13 bases separating them. This CDR3 is 16 amino acids long. Germline lookup yields CDR1 SGHVS and CDR2 FQNEAQ. The CDR3 sequence: CASSLWSSGGTDTQYF. The CDR3 nucleotides are TGTGCCAGCAGCTTATGGTCGTCAGGGGGCACAGATACGCAGTATTTT. Full variable domain (rest looked up from reference TRBV7-8 and TRBJ2-3): GAGVSQSPRYKVAKRGQDVALRCDPISGHVSLFWYQQALGQGPEFLTYFQNEAQLDKSGLPSDRFFAERPEGSVSTLKIQRTQQEDSAVYLCASSLWSSGGTDTQYFGPGTRLTVL.

The rearrangement uses TRBV15 and TRBJ2-5, with D tentatively TRBD2 (5 bases). CDR3 size: 15 residues. Germline CDR1 is LNHNV and CDR2 is YYDKDF (reference sequence). The V end was cut by 5 bases, the J end by 4 bases, with 17 bases between. The CDR3 coding sequence is TGTGCCACCAGCGCACGCTTCGAGGGTCGAGAGACCCAGTACTTC. This encodes CATSARFEGRETQYF.

The rearrangement uses TRBV5-1 and TRBJ2-7; the match to TRBD2 covers 15 bases. From germline, CDR1 is SGHRS and CDR2 YFSETQ. V lost 4 bases, J lost 0 bases, and 11 bases stayed unmatched. The CDR3 spans 19 residues. The CDR3 is CASSRTQGLAGGSSYEQYF. CDR3 sequence (DNA): TGCGCCAGCAGCCGGACCCAAGGACTAGCGGGGGGGAGCTCCTACGAGCAGTACTTC.

The chain has TRBV10-3 and TRBJ2-5, with D tentatively TRBD2 (5 bases). The CDR3 consists of 15 residues. V was pared by 0 bases and J by 2 bases, with 10 bases between. Germline CDR1 is ENHRY and CDR2 is SYGVKD. CDR3 nucleotide sequence: TGTGCCATCAGTGAGTCGATGAGCGGACAAGAGACCCAGTACTTC. Its protein product is CAISESMSGQETQYF.

The rearrangement joins TRBV11-2 to TRBJ2-7; D not resolved. The V and J ends lost 4 bases and 8 bases respectively, with 9 bases between them. Germline V gives CDR1 SGHAT, CDR2 FQNNGV. This CDR3 spans 11 amino acids. CDR3 bases: TGTGCCAGCAGCTCGGTCCCTCAGCAGTACTTC. This encodes CASSSVPQQYF. The variable domain in full, completed from reference TRBV11-2 and TRBJ2-7, reads EAGVAQSPRYKIIEKRQSVAFWCNPISGHATLYWYQQILGQGPKLLIQFQNNGVVDDSQLPKDRFSAERLKGVDSTLKIQPAKLEDSAVYLCASSSVPQQYFGPGTRLTVT.

The J gene is TRBJ2-7, the V gene TRBV5-1, with 9 bases fitting TRBD1. Losses at the gene ends were 4 bases for V and 5 bases for J; bases not matched to a gene: 7. The CDR3 extends over 14 amino acids. Germline V gene data show CDR1 as SGHRS and CDR2 as YFSETQ. The CDR3 nucleotides are TGCGCCAGCAGCACAGGACAGGGGAACAACGAGCAGTACTTC. Amino acids: CASSTGQGNNEQYF.

This clonotype occurred a few times. The rearrangement links TRBV2 to TRBJ2-3, with D possibly TRBD1 on 6 matching bases. Per germline, CDR1 SNHLY and CDR2 FYNNEI. The CDR3 totals 15 residues. V was pared by 4 bases and J by 8 bases, with 19 bases between. The CDR3: CASSGLNRALGTQYF. DNA of the CDR3: TGTGCCAGCAGTGGACTTAACAGGGCCTTGGGTACGCAGTATTTT.

This clonotype was found a few times. The chain joins TRBV4-2 to TRBJ2-3, with 9 bases fitting TRBD2. CDR1 and CDR2 from the germline V gene are LGHNA and YNFKEQ. This CDR3 is 18 amino acids long. The V and J ends lost 0 bases and 2 bases, in that order; junction bases with no gene match: 9. The CDR3 loop reads CASSQDQTSGYPTDTQYF. Written as DNA, the CDR3 is TGTGCCAGCAGCCAAGATCAGACTAGCGGATACCCCACAGATACGCAGTATTTT.

The chain has TRBV7-3 and TRBJ2-2; TRBD2 is a possible D gene (6 bases). The V gene's germline CDR1 is SGHTA and CDR2 FQGTGA. This CDR3 has 18 amino acids. V lost 1 base and J lost 0, with 15 bases in between. The CDR3 nucleotides read TGTGCCAGCAGCTTAAATCCCTCAGGGACTTCGAACACCGGGGAGCTGTTTTTT. It translates to CASSLNPSGTSNTGELFF.